This T cell receptor beta chain derives from a study of T cells in Graves' hyperthyroidism and ophthalmopathy. Germline lookup yields CDR1 SGDLS and CDR2 YYNGEE. This CDR3 region has 15 residues. V trimming: 0 bases; J trimming: 3 bases; junction bases outside the gene matches: 3. This clonotype was counted between two and nine times. The antigen remains undetermined. Patients affected by ophthalmopathy presented a Clinical Activity Score of at least 3, a NOSPECS grade of at least 4, and disease duration below 3 months. General observations from the study: In simple terms, a model built on 13 V-J features told ophthalmopathy apart from stable hyperthyroidism.

It was RNA transcripts that yielded the amplified TCR beta CDR3 regions. TCR CDR3 regions were first amplified by RT-PCR with HTBI primers. Via MiXCR, TCRdb re-called the multiplex PCR reads, giving one row per CDR3 protein. The data show hundreds of thousands of distinct CDR3 sequences, about 20% seen once. The chain joins TRBV9 to TRBJ1-5; 7 bases match TRBD1. The sequence derives from a man in his forties with Graves' ophthalmopathy. Sequencing was performed on blood. This chain's CDR3 is CASSVEGQPNQPQHF. The CDR3 DNA sequence: TGTGCCAGCAGCGTAGAGGGACAGCCCAATCAGCCCCAGCATTTT.